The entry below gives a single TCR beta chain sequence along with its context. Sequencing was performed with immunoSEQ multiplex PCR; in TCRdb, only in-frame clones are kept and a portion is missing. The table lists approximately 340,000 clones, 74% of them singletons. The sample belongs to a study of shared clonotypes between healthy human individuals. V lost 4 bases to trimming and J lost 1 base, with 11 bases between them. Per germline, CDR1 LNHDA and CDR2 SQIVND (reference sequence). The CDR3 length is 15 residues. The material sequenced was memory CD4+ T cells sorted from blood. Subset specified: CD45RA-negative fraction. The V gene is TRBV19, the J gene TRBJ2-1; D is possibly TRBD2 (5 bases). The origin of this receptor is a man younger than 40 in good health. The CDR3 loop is CASSKASGSYNEQFF. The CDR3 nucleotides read TGTGCCAGTAGTAAGGCGAGCGGTTCCTACAATGAGCAGTTCTTC.